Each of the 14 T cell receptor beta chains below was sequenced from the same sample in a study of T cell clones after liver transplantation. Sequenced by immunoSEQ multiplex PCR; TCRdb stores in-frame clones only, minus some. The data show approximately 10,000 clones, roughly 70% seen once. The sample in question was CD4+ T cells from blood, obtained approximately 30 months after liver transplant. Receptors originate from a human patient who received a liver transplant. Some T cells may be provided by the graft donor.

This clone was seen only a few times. The CDR3 DNA reads as TGCAGCGTTGAAGGTACAGGGGCCCAGGAGACCCAGTACTTC. Translating it yields CSVEGTGAQETQYF. This chain uses TRBV29-1 with TRBJ2-5, with TRBD1 matching 7 bases. V lost 1 base and J lost 5; bases outside the gene matches: 7. CDR1 and CDR2 (germline): SQVTM, ANQGSEA. The CDR3 sequence is 14 residues long.

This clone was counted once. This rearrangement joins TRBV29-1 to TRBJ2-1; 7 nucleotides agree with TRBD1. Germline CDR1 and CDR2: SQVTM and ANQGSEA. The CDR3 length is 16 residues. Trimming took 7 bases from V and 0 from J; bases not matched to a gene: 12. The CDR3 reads CSGIGQAKNSYNEQFF. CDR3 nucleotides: TGCAGCGGCATAGGACAGGCCAAAAACTCCTACAATGAGCAGTTCTTC.

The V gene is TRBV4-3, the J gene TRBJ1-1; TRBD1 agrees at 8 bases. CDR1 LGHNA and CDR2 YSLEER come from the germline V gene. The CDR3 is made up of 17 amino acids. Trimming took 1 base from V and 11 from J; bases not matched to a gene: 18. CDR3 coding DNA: TGCGCCAGCAGCCAAGTTGGGCCGGGGCAGGGGGCTGAATCGGCTTTCTTT. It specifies CASSQVGPGQGAESAFF.

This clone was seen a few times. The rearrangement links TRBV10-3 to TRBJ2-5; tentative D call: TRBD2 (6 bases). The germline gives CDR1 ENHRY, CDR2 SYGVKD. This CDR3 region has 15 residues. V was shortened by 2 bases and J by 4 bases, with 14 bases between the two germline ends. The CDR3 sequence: CAISEGSAGGETQYF. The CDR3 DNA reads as TGTGCCATCAGTGAGGGGTCGGCCGGGGGAGAGACCCAGTACTTC.

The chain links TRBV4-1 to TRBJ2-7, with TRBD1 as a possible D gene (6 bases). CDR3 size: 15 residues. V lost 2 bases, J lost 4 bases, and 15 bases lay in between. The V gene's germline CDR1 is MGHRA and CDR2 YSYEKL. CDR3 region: CASSQYSEGVYEQYF. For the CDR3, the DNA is TGCGCCAGCAGCCAATATAGTGAGGGGGTTTACGAGCAGTACTTC.

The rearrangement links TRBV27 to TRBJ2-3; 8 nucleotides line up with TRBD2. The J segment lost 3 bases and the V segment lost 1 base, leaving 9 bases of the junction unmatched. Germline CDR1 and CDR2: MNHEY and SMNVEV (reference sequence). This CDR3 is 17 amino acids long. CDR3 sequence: CASSLYQRELFTDTQYF. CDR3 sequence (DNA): TGTGCCAGCAGTTTATACCAGCGGGAGTTATTTACAGATACGCAGTATTTT.

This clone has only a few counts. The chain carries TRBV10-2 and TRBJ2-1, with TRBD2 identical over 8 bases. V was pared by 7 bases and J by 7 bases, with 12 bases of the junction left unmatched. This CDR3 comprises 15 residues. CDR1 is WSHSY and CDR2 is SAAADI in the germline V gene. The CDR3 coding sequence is TGCGCCAGCACCACGCCCGGGGGGGCCAAAAATGAGCAGTTCTTC. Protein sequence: CASTTPGGAKNEQFF.

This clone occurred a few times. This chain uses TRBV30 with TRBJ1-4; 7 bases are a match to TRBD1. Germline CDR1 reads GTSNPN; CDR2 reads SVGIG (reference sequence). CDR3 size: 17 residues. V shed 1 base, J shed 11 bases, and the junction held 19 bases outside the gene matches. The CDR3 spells CAWSDGTAGYRKEKLFF. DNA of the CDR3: TGTGCCTGGAGTGACGGGACAGCGGGTTATCGAAAGGAGAAACTGTTTTTT.

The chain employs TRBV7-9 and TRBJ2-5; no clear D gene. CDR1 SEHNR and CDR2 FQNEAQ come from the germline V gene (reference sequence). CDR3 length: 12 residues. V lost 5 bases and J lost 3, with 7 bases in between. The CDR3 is CASSGMEETQYF. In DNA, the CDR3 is TGTGCCAGCAGCGGCATGGAAGAGACCCAGTACTTC.

The CDR3 DNA follows: TGCAGCGCGGATACGGCGGGTATCGGGGAGCTGTTTTTT. It codes for CSADTAGIGELFF. The rearrangement links TRBV29-1 to TRBJ2-2; the D gene is possibly TRBD2 (5 bases). The V gene lost 7 bases and the J gene lost 7 bases, with 16 bases spanning the gap. The germline CDR1 and CDR2 sequences are SQVTM and ANQGSEA. The CDR3 is made up of 13 amino acids.

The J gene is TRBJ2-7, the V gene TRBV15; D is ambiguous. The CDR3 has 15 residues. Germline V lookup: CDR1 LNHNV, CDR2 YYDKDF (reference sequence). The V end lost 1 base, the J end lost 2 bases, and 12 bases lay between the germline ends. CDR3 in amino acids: CATSRGSRNTYEQYV. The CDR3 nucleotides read TGTGCCACCAGCAGAGGATCTAGGAACACCTACGAGCAGTACGTC.

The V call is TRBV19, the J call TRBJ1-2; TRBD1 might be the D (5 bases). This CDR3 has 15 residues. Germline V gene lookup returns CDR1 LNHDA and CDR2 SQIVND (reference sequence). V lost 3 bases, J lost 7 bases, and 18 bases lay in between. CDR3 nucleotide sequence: TGTGCCAGTAGTATCCTCGCCGTGGACACCGCTGGCTACACCTTC. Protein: CASSILAVDTAGYTF.

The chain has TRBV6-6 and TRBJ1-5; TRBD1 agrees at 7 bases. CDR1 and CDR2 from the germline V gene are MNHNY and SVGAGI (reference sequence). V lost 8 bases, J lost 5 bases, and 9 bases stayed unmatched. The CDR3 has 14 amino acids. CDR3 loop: CASEEGAPDQPQHF. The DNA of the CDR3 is TGTGCCAGCGAAGAGGGGGCGCCGGATCAGCCCCAGCATTTT.

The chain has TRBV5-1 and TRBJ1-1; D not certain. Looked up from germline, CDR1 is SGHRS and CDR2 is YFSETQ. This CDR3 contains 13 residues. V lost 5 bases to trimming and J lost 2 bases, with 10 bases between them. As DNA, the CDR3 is TGCGCCAGCAGAATAGGGAGTAACACTGAAGCTTTCTTT. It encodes CASRIGSNTEAFF.